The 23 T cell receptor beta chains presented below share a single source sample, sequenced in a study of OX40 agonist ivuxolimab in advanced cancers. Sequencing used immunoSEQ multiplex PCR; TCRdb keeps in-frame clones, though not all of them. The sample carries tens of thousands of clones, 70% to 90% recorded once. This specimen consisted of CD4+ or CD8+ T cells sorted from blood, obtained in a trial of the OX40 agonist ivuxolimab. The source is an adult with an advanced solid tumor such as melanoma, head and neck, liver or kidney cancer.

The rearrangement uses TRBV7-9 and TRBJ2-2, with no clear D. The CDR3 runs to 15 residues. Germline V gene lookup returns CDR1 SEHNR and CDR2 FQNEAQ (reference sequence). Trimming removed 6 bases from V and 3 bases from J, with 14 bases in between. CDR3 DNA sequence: TGTGCCAGCAGGCCTCGAGGTGTGGACACCGGGGAGCTGTTTTTT. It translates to CASRPRGVDTGELFF.

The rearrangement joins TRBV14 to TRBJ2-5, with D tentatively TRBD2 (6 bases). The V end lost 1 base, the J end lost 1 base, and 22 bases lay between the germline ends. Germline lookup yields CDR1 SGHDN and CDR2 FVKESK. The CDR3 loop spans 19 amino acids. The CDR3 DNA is TGTGCCAGCAGCCAAGGACGACAATCTCCGCCGGGGGTCCAAGAGACCCAGTACTTC. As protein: CASSQGRQSPPGVQETQYF. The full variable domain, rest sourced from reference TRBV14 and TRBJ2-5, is EAGVTQFPSHSVIEKGQTVTLRCDPISGHDNLYWYRRVMGKEIKFLLHFVKESKQDESGMPNNRFLAERTGGTYSTLKVQPAELEDSGVYFCASSQGRQSPPGVQETQYFGPGTRLLVL.

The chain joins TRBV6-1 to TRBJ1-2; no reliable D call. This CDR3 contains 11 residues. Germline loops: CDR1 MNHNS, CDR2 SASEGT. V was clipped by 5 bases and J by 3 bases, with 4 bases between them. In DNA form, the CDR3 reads TGTGCCAGCAGTACAGACTATGGCTACACCTTC. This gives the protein CASSTDYGYTF.

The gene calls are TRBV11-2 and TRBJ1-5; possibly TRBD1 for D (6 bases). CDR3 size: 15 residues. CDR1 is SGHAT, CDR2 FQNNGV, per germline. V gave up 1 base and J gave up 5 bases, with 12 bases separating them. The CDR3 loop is CASSLAPGGHQPQHF. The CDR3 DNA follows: TGTGCCAGCAGCTTAGCTCCGGGGGGGCATCAGCCCCAGCATTTT.

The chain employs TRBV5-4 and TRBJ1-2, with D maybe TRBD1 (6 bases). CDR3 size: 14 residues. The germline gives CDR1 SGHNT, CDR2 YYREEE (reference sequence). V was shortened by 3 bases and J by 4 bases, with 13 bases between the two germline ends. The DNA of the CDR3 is TGTGCCAGCAGCTCAAGGGACACTACCTATGGCTACACCTTC. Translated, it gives CASSSRDTTYGYTF.

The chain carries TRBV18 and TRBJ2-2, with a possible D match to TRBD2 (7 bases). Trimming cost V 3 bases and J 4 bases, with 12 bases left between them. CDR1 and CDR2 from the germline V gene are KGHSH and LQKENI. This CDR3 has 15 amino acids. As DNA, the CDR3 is TGTGCCAGCTCACCGCAGGGAGGGGGCACCGGGGAGCTGTTTTTT. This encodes CASSPQGGGTGELFF.

CDR3 region: CASSFGQGAGQPQHF. In DNA, the CDR3 is TGTGCCAGCAGCTTCGGACAGGGTGCGGGTCAGCCCCAGCATTTT. The chain recombines TRBV7-9 with TRBJ1-5; 8 bases map to TRBD1. The length of the CDR3 is 15 residues. V lost 3 bases to trimming and J lost 6 bases; unmatched junction nucleotides: 7. Looked up from germline, CDR1 is SEHNR and CDR2 is FQNEAQ (reference sequence).

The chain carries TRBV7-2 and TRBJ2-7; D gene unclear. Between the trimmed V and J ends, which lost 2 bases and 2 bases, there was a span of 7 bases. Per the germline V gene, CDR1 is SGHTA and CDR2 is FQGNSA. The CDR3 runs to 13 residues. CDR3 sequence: CASSLYSPYEQYF. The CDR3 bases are TGTGCCAGCAGCTTATACAGTCCCTACGAGCAGTACTTC.

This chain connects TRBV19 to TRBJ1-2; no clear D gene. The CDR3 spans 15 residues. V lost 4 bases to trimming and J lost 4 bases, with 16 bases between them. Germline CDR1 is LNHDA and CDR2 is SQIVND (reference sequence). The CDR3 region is CASSTASTGIYGYTF. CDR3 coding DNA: TGTGCCAGTAGTACGGCCTCTACGGGGATCTATGGCTACACCTTC.

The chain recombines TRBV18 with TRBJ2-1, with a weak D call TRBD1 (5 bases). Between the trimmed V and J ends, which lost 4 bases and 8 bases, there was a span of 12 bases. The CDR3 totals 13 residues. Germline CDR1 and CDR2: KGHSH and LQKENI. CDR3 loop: CASSLRAADEQFF. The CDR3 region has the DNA TGTGCCAGCTCACTCAGGGCAGCCGATGAGCAGTTCTTC.

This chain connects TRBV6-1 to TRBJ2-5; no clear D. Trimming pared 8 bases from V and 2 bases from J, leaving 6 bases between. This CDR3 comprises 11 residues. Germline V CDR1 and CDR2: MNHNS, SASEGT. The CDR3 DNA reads TGTGCCAGCGGGCTTCAAGAGACCCAGTACTTC. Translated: CASGLQETQYF.

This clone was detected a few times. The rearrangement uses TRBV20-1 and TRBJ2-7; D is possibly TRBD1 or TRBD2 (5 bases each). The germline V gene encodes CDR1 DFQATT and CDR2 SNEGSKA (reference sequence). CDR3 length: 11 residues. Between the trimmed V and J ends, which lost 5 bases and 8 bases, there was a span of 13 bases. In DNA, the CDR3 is TGCAGTGCTCACGGCTCGGGACAGCAGTACTTC. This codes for CSAHGSGQQYF.

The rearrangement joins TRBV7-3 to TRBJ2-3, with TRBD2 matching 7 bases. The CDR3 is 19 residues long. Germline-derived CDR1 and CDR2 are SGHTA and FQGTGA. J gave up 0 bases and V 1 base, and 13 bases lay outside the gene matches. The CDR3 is CASSLKPDVLAASTDTQYF. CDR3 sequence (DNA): TGTGCCAGCAGCTTAAAGCCCGACGTTCTAGCGGCTAGCACAGATACGCAGTATTTT.

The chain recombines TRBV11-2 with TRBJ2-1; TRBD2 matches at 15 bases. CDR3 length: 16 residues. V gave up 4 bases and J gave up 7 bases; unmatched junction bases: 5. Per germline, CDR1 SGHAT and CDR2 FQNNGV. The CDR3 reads CASSSGLAGGLNEQFF. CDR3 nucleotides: TGTGCCAGCAGCTCCGGACTAGCGGGGGGGCTGAATGAGCAGTTCTTC.

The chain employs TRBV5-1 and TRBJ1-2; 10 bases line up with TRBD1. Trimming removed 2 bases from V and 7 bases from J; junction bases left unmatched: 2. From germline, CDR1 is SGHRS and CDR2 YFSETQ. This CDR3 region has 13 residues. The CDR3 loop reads CASSFGTGVGYTF. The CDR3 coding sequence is TGCGCCAGCAGCTTCGGGACAGGGGTTGGCTACACCTTC.

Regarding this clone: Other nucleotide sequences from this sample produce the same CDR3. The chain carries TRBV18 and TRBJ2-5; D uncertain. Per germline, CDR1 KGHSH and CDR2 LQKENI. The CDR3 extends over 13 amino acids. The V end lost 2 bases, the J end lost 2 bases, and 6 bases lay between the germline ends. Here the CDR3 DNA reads TGTGCCAGCTCACCAGGGCTTCAAGAGACCCAGTACTTC. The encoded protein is CASSPGLQETQYF. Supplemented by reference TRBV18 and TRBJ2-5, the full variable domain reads NAGVMQNPRHLVRRRGQEARLRCSPMKGHSHVYWYRQLPEEGLKFMVYLQKENIIDESGMPKERFSAEFPKEGPSILRIQQVVRGDSAAYFCASSPGLQETQYFGPGTRLLVL.

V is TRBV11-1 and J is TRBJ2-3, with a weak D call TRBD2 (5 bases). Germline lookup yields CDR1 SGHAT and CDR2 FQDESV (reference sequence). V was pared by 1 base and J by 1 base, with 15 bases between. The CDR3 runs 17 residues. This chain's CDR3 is CASSLDGVFLGTDTQYF. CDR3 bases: TGTGCCAGCAGCTTAGACGGGGTATTTCTAGGCACAGATACGCAGTATTTT.

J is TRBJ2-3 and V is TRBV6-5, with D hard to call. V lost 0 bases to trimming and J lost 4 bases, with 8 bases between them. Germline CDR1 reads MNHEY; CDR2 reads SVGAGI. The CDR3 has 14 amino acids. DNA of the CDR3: TGTGCCAGCAGTTACTCGCCTCGACCAGATACGCAGTATTTT. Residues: CASSYSPRPDTQYF.

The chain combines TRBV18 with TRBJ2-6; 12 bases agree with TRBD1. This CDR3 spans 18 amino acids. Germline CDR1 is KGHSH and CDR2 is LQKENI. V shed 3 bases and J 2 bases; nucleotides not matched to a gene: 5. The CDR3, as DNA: TGTGCCAGCTCACCTACCGGGACAGGGGGCGCTGGGGCCAACGTCCTGACTTTC. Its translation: CASSPTGTGGAGANVLTF.

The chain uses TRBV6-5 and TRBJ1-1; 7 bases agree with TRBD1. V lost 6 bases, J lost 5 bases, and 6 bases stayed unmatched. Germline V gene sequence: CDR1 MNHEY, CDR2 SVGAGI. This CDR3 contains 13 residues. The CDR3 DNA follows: TGTGCCAGCAGAGCGACAGGGAAGACTGAAGCTTTCTTT. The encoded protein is CASRATGKTEAFF.

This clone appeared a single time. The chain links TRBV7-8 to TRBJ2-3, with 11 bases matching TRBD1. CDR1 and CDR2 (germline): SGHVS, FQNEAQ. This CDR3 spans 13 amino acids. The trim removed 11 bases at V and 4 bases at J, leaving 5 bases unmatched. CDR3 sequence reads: CAGQGARADTQYF. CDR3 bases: TGTGCCGGACAGGGGGCGCGTGCAGATACGCAGTATTTT.

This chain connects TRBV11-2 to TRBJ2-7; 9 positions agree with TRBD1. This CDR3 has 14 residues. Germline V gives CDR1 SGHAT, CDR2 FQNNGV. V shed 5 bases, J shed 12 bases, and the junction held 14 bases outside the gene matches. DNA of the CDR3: TGTGCCAGCAGCCTCACCGGGACAGGGTATCATCGGTACTTC. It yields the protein CASSLTGTGYHRYF.

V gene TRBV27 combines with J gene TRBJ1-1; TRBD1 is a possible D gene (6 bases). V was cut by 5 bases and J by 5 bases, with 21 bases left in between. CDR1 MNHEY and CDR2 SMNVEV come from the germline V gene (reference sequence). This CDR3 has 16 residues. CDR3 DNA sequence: TGTGCCAGCAGTGACCCCCTGGGCAGGGGAAGTACTGAAGCTTTCTTT. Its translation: CASSDPLGRGSTEAFF.